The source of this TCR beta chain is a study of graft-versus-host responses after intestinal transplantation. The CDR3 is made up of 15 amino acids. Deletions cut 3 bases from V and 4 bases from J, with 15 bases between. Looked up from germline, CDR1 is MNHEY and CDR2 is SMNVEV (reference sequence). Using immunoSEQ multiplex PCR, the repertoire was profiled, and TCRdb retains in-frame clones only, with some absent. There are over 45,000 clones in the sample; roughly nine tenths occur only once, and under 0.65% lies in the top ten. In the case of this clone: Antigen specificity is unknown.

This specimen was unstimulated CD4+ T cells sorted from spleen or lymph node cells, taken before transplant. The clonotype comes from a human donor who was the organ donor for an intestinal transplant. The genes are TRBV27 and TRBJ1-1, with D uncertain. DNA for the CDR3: TGTGCCAGCAGTTTGCGTGCCGTTATGAGCACTGAAGCTTTCTTT. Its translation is CASSLRAVMSTEAFF.